This TCR beta chain is drawn from a study of T cell clonality in common variable immunodeficiency. Germline CDR1 and CDR2: SGHTA and FQGNSA. This CDR3 is 15 amino acids long. The germline V and J ends were trimmed by 5 bases and 0 bases, with 14 bases remaining between them. Many counts were recorded for this clone. Its antigen is unknown. From the germline J gene comes the end of the CDR3, since the read stops 3 residues before it. The data were produced by immunoSEQ multiplex PCR, yet TCRdb's version contains in-frame clones alone and is incomplete. This set yields approximately 26,000 clones and no singletons; the top ten hold approximately 3.1%. Overall study findings and caveats: CVID subjects shared fewer TCRbeta clones than healthy controls did. In common variable immunodeficiency, TCR beta chains reportedly carried fewer deletions and N-nucleotide insertions.

The sample comprised peripheral blood mononuclear cells. The TCR comes from a human donor with common variable immunodeficiency. The V and J genes are TRBV7-2 and TRBJ2-7, with a possible D match to TRBD2 (6 bases). The CDR3 loop is CASSPSGDLSYEQYF. The part of the CDR3 DNA that was read is TGTGCCAGCAGCCCATCGGGGGACCTCTCCTACGAG.